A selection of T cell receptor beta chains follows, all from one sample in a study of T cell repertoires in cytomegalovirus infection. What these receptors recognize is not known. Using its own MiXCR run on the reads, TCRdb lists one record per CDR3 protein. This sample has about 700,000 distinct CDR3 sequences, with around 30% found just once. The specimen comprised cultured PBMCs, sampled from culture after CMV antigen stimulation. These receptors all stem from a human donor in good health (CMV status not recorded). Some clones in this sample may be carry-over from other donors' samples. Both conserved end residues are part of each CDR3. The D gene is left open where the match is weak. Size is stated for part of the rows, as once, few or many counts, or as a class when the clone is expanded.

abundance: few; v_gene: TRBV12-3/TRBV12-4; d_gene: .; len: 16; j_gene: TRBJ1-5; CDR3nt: TGTGCCAGCAGTTTTGTGCCCTGGGGGAGCAATCAGCCCCAGCATTTT; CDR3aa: CASSFVPWGSNQPQHF
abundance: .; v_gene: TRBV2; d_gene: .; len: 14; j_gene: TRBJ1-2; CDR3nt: TGTGCCAGCAGTGAAGCCGCCACGGCTGGTGGCTACACCTTC; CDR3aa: CASSEAATAGGYTF
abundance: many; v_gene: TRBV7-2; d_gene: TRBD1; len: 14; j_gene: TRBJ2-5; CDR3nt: TGTGCCAGCAGCCCACAGGGGGGACTTCCGACCCAGTACTTC; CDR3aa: CASSPQGGLPTQYF
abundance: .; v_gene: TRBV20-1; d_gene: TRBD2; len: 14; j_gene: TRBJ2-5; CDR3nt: TGCAGTGCTATCTCTAGCGGGGGGGGAGAGACCCAGTACTTC; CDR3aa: CSAISSGGGETQYF
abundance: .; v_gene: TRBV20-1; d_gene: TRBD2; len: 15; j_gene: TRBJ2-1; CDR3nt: TGCAGTGCTAGAGATCGCGGGAGGGCTTACAATGAGCAGTTCTTC; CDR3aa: CSARDRGRAYNEQFF
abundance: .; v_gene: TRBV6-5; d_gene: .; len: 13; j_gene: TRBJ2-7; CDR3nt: TGTGCCAGCAGTTACTCGAGACTAGGGGAGCAGTACTTC; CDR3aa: CASSYSRLGEQYF
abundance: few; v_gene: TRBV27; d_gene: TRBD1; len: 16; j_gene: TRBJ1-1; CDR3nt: TGTGCCAGCAGTCTGGGGACAGGAAGAAGAGGCACTGAAGCTTTCTTT; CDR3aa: CASSLGTGRRGTEAFF
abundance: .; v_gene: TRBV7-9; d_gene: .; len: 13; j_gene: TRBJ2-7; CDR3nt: TGTGCCAGCAGCTGGGCCGCCTCCTACGAGCAGTACTTC; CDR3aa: CASSWAASYEQYF
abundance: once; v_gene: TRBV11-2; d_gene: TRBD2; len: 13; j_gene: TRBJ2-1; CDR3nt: TGTGCCAGTGCGGGAGGGGGTAGAGATGAGCAGTTCTTC; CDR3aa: CASAGGGRDEQFF
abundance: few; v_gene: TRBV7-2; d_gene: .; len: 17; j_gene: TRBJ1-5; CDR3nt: TGTGCCAGCAGCTTAGGGGGCAGGATGAAAGCAAATCAGCCCCAGCATTTT; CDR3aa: CASSLGGRMKANQPQHF
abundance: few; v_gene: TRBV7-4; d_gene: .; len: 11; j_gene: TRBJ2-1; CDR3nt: TGTGCCAGCAGCCCAGCCCTGGAGCAGTTCTTC; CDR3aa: CASSPALEQFF
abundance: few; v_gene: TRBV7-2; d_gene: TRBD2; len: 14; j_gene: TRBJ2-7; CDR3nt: TGTGCCAGCAGACAAATAGCGGGAGGGAGCGAGCAGTACTTC; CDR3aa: CASRQIAGGSEQYF
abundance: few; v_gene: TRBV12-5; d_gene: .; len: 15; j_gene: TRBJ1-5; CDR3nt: TGTGCTAGTGTTCGGGACGGATATAGCAATCAGCCCCAGCATTTT; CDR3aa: CASVRDGYSNQPQHF
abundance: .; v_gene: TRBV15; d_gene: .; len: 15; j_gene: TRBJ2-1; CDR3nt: TGTGCCACCAGCAGAGGCTCTCAGGGATTCAATGAGCAGTTCTTC; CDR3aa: CATSRGSQGFNEQFF
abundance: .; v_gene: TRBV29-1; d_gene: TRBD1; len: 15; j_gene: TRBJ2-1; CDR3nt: TGCAGCGTTGCCCTCTGGGACAGGGGGAACAATGAGCAGTTCTTC; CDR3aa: CSVALWDRGNNEQFF
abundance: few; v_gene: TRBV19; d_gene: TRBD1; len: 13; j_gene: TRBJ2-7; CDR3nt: TGTGCCAGTACGGGACAGGGTAGCTACGAGCAGTACTTC; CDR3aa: CASTGQGSYEQYF
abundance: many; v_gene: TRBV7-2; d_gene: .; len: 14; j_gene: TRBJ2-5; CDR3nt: TGTGCCAGCAGCCCGGACAGAATCCAAGAGACCCAGTACTTC; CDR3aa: CASSPDRIQETQYF
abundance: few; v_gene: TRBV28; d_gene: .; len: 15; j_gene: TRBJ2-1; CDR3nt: TGTGCCAGCAGTTTTAGGGGCTGGAAAACCAATGAGCAGTTCTTC; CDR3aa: CASSFRGWKTNEQFF
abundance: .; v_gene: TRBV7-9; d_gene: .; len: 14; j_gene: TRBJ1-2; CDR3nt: TGTGCCAGCAGCCCTGGGGGCACAGTGGAAGGCTACACCTTC; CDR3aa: CASSPGGTVEGYTF
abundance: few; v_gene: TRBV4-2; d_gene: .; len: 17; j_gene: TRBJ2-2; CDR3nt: TGTGCCAGCAGCCAAGCGGGTGAGGGGAAGGACACCGGGGAGCTGTTTTTT; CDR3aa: CASSQAGEGKDTGELFF
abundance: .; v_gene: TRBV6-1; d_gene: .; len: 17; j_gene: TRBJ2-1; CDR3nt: TGTGCCAGCAGTGAACCCGGGAGATCCTTCTCCTACAATGAGCAGTTCTTC; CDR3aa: CASSEPGRSFSYNEQFF
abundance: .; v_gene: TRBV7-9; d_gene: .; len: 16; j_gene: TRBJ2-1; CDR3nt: TGTGCCAGCAGCTTCCCTTACAGGGCCGGACGTAGTGAGCAGTTCTTC; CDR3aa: CASSFPYRAGRSEQFF
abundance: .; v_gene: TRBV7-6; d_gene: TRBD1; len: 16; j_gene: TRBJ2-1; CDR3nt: TGTGCCAGCAGATCATCCGGGACAGGGGGAGTTAATGAGCAGTTCTTC; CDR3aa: CASRSSGTGGVNEQFF
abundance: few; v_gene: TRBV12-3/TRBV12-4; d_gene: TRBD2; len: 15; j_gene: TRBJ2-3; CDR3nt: TGTGCCAGCAGTTTTGGTAGTAGCGGGGTAGATACGCAGTATTTT; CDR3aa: CASSFGSSGVDTQYF
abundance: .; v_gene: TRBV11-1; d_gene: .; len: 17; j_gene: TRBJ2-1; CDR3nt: TGTGCCAGCAGCTTAAGGGTCAGGTTGAGCTCCTACAATGAGCAGTTCTTC; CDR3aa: CASSLRVRLSSYNEQFF
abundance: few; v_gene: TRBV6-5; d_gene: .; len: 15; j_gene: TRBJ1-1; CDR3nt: TGTGCCAGCAGTTCACGTTTTTATCAGAGGACTGAAGCTTTCTTT; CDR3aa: CASSSRFYQRTEAFF
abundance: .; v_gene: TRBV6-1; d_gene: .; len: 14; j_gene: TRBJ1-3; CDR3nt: TGTGCCAGCAGTGAAGTGTGGACCGGAAACACCATATATTTT; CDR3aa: CASSEVWTGNTIYF
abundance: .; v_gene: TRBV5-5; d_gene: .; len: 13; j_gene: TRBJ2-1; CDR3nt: TGTGCCAGCAGACACGCTTCGGGTTCTGAGCAGTTCTTC; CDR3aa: CASRHASGSEQFF
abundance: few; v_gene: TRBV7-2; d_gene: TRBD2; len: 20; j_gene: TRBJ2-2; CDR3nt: TGTGCCAGCAGCCCCCTCCCGGGACTAGCGGGAGGTGGATCAAGGGGGGAGCTGTTTTTT; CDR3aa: CASSPLPGLAGGGSRGELFF
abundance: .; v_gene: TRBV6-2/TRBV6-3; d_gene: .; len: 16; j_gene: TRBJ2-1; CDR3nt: TGTGCCAGCACTCCGACCCGGGACCGAGCGGACAATGAGCAGTTCTTC; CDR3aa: CASTPTRDRADNEQFF
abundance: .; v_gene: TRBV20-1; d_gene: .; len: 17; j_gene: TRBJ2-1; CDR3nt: TGCAGTGCTAGATTTCGTGGGCGGGGACACTCCTACAATGAGCAGTTCTTC; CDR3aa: CSARFRGRGHSYNEQFF
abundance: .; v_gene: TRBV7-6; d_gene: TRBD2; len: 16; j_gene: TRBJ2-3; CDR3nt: TGTGCCAGCAGCGCCGGACTAGGCGGCACTGGAGATACGCAGTATTTT; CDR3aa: CASSAGLGGTGDTQYF
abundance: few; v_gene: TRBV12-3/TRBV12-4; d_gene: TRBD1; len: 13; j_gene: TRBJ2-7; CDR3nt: TGTGCCAGCAGTCCTACAGGGGGCGACGAGCAGTACTTC; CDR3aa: CASSPTGGDEQYF
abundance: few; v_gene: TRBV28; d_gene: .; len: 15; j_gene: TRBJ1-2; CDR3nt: TGTGCCAGCAGTTTACGGGAAGTGGGGGGCGATGGCTACACCTTC; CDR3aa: CASSLREVGGDGYTF
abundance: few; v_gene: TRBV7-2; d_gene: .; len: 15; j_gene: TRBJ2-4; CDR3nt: TGTGCCAGCAGCCTGCAGCCACTAGCCAAAAACATTCAGTACTTC; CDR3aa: CASSLQPLAKNIQYF
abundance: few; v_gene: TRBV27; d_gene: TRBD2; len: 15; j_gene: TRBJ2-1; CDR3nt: TGTGCCAGCAGTTCGGTAGCGGGAGTCCTCTATGAGCAGTTCTTC; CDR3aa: CASSSVAGVLYEQFF
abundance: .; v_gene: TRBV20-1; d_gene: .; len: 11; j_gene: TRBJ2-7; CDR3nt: TGCAGTGCGAGGTGGACGAGGGAGCAGTACTTC; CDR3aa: CSARWTREQYF
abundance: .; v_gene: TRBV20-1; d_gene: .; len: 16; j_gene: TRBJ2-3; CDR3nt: TGCAGTGCTGTCCGCCTGGGGACGCCTAGCACAGATACGCAGTATTTT; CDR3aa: CSAVRLGTPSTDTQYF
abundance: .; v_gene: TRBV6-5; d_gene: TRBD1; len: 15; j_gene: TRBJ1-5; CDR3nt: TGTGCCAGCAGGCTCGGACAGGCAAACAATCAGCCCCAGCATTTT; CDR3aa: CASRLGQANNQPQHF
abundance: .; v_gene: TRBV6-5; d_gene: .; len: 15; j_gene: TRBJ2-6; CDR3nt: TGTGCCAGCAGTTATAGGTTACCTGGGGCCAACGTCCTGACTTTC; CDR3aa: CASSYRLPGANVLTF
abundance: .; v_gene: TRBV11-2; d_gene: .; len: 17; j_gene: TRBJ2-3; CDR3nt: TGTGCCAGCGCCCCGGCCCCCTGGCGAAGAAACACAGATACGCAGTATTTT; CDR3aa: CASAPAPWRRNTDTQYF
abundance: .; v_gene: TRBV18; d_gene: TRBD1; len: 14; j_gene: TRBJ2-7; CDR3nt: TGTGCCAGCTCACCTAGGGGGACAGCCTACGAGCAGTACTTC; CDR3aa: CASSPRGTAYEQYF
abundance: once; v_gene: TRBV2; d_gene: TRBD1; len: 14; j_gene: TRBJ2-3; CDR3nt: TGTGCCAGCGGGAGCAGGGGGAACACAGATACGCAGTATTTT; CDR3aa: CASGSRGNTDTQYF
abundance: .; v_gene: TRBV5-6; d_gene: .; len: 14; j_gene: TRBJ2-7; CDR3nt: TGTGCCAGCAGCTTGGAACAGGGATGGTACGAGCAGTACTTC; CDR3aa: CASSLEQGWYEQYF
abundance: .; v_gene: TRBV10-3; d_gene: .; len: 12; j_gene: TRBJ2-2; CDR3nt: TGTGCCATCAGTGAGGCCCACGGGGAGCTGTTTTTT; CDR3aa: CAISEAHGELFF
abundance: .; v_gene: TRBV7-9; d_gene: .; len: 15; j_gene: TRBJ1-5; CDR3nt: TGTGCCAGCAGCTTAGTGGGTGGGACCGATCAGCCCCAGCATTTT; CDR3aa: CASSLVGGTDQPQHF
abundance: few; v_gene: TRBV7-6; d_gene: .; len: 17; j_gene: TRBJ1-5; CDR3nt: TGTGCCAGCAGCGTCACAGGGTGGGGGAATAGCAATCAGCCCCAGCATTTT; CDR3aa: CASSVTGWGNSNQPQHF
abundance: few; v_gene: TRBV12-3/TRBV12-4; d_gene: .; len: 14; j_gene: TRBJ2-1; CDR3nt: TGTGCCAGCAGTAGGGTAGGGCTAGGGAATGAGCAGTTCTTC; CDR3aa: CASSRVGLGNEQFF
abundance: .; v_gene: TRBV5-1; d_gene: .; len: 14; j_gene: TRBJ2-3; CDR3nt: TGCGCCAGCAGCTTCTCGACAATTTCAGATACGCAGTATTTT; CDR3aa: CASSFSTISDTQYF
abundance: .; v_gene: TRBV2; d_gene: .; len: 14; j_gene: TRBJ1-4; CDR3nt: TGTGCCAGCAGGGCCAGAGCAACTAATGAAAAACTGTTTTTT; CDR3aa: CASRARATNEKLFF
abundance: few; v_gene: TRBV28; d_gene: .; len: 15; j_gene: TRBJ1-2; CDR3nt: TGTGCCAGCAGTTTATCGGCTCGAGAGGGGTATGGCTACACCTTC; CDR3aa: CASSLSAREGYGYTF
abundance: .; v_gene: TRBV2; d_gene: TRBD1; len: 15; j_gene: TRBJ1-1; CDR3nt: TGTGCCAGCAGGAGGGAGACAGGGGATAACACTGAAGCTTTCTTT; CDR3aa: CASRRETGDNTEAFF
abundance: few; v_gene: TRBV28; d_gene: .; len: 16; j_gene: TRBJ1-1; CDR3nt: TGTGCCAGCACCACTGGGGGCACCTTTGGAGACACTGAAGCTTTCTTT; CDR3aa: CASTTGGTFGDTEAFF
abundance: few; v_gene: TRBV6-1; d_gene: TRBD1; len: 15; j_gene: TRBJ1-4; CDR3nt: TGTGCCAGCAGGGACAGGGGATGGGGTAATGAAAAACTGTTTTTT; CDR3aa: CASRDRGWGNEKLFF
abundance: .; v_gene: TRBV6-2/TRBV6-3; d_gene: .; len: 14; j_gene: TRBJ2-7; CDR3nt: TGTGCCAGCAGTTACCCCGTTTTTTCCTACGAGCAGTACTTC; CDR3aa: CASSYPVFSYEQYF
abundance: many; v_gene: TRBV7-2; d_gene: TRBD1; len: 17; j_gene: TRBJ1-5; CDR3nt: TGTGCCAGACCCCCCCACGGGACAGGGTCGAGCAATCAGCCCCAGCATTTT; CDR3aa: CARPPHGTGSSNQPQHF
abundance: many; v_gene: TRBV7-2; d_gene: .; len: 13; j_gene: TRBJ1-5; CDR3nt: TGTGCCAGCAGCTTAGCCAAGGGGCAGCCCCAGCATTTT; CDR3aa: CASSLAKGQPQHF